The clone carrying this TCR beta chain was counted once. Its target is not known. This record belongs to a study of T cell responses to AZD1222 COVID-19 vaccine. Background on the study: Second-dose recipients at about 4 or about 12 weeks were treated as one pooled group. General study findings and limits: Spike-wide vaccine-associated CD4 TCRs dominated at 160-218 and 743-854. Spike-specific TCR breadth and depth went up after people got two AZD1222 doses.

CDR3 length: 14 residues. Trimming pared 7 bases from V and 0 bases from J, leaving 9 bases between. Per germline, CDR1 LNHDA and CDR2 SQIVND (reference sequence). Data came from immunoSEQ multiplex PCR; TCRdb stores just in-frame clones and leaves some out. The sample has around 92,000 clones, 65% to 90% seen once. The sequence was collected from an adult in good health. The rearrangement joins TRBV19 to TRBJ1-4; tentatively, D is TRBD1 (5 bases). The specimen was peripheral blood, collected on day 0 of AZD1222 vaccination. In DNA, the CDR3 is TGTGCCAGTAAGGGGATTGCAACTAATGAAAAACTGTTTTTT. It yields the protein CASKGIATNEKLFF.